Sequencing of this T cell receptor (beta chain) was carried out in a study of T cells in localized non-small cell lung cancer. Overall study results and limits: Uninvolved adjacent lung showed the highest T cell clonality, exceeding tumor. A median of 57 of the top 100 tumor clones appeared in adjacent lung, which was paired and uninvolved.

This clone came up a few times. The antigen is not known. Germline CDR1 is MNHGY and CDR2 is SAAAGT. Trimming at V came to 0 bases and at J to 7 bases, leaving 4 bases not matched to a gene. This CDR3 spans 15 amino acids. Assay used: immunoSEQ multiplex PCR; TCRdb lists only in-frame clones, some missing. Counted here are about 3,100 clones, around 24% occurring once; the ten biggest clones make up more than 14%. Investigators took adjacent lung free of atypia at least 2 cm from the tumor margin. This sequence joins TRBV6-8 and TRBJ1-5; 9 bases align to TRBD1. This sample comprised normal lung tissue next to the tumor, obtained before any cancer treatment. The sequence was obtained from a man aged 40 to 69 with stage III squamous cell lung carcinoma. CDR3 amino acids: CASSYSGTGTQPQHF. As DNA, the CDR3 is TGTGCCAGCAGTTACTCCGGGACAGGGACCCAGCCCCAGCATTTT.